These 28 T cell receptor beta chains came from one sample sequenced in a study of blood T cell repertoires in COVID-19. Sequencing was performed with immunoSEQ multiplex PCR; in TCRdb, only in-frame clones are kept and a portion is missing. The sample holds 81,000 or so clones; about 81% are singletons and the top ten take about 13%. The source material was peripheral blood. These receptors were obtained from a human donor in a cohort sampled during active COVID-19.

This clone was found a few times. V usage is TRBV2 and J usage is TRBJ1-2; D is ambiguous. This CDR3 has 12 amino acids. Per germline, CDR1 SNHLY and CDR2 FYNNEI. Trimming took 3 bases from V and 8 from J, leaving 10 bases between them. The chain's CDR3 is CASSDQIRGYTF. The DNA of the CDR3 is TGTGCCAGCAGTGATCAAATACGGGGCTACACCTTC. Full variable domain (outside the CDR3, taken from reference TRBV2 and TRBJ1-2): EPEVTQTPSHQVTQMGQEVILRCVPISNHLYFYWYRQILGQKVEFLVSFYNNEISEKSEIFDDQFSVERPDGSNFTLKIRSTKLEDSAMYFCASSDQIRGYTFGSGTRLTVV.

V and J are TRBV6-5 and TRBJ1-1, with TRBD1 identical over 10 bases. From germline, CDR1 is MNHEY and CDR2 SVGAGI. The CDR3 totals 13 residues. With 5 bases clipped from V and 10 bases from J, the junction kept 7 bases outside the gene matches. Here the CDR3 reads CASSPGTGAGAFF. CDR3 bases: TGTGCCAGCAGTCCCGGGACAGGGGCTGGAGCTTTCTTT.

The V gene is TRBV19, the J gene TRBJ2-1; 13 positions match TRBD2. Germline CDR1 reads LNHDA; CDR2 reads SQIVND (reference sequence). CDR3 length equals 17 residues. V was clipped by 6 bases and J by 6 bases; unmatched bases: 11. This CDR3 is CASSRTSGGPMGNEQFF. CDR3 bases: TGTGCCAGTAGCCGGACTAGCGGGGGCCCTATGGGCAATGAGCAGTTCTTC.

J is TRBJ1-5 and V is TRBV30, with 10 bases matching TRBD1. Germline lookup yields CDR1 GTSNPN and CDR2 SVGIG (reference sequence). The junction had 9 bases not matched to a gene; V was cut back by 5 bases and J by 5 bases. This CDR3 has 15 amino acids. The CDR3 region is CAWGLKTGGHQPQHF. The CDR3 DNA sequence: TGTGCCTGGGGCTTAAAGACAGGGGGCCATCAGCCCCAGCATTTT. Variable domain in full (rest from reference TRBV30 and TRBJ1-5): SQTIHQWPATLVQPVGSPLSLECTVEGTSNPNLYWYRQAAGRGLQLLFYSVGIGQISSEVPQNLSASRPQDRQFILSSKKLLLSDSGFYLCAWGLKTGGHQPQHFGDGTRLSIL.

The V gene is TRBV6-6, the J gene TRBJ1-3, with TRBD1 as a possible D gene (5 bases). This CDR3 has 13 residues. Germline V gene sequence: CDR1 MNHNY, CDR2 SVGAGI (reference sequence). V lost 5 bases, J lost 3 bases, and 8 bases lay in between. CDR3 nucleotides: TGTGCCAGCAGTCGGGGCGTTGGAAACACCATATATTTT. This translates into CASSRGVGNTIYF.

V usage is TRBV5-1 and J usage is TRBJ2-5; 15 positions match TRBD2. CDR1 and CDR2 (germline): SGHRS, YFSETQ. V gave up 5 bases and J gave up 0 bases; unmatched junction bases: 11. The CDR3 loop spans 19 amino acids. The CDR3 DNA is TGCGCCAGCAGTGAATTTCCGGGACTAGCGGGGGGAAACCAAGAGACCCAGTACTTC. Amino acids: CASSEFPGLAGGNQETQYF.

The count of this clone is one. The chain employs TRBV2 and TRBJ1-2; possible D gene TRBD1, 6 bases. CDR3 length: 14 residues. V was shortened by 6 bases and J by 7 bases, with 18 bases between the two germline ends. Germline V CDR1 and CDR2: SNHLY, FYNNEI. Here the CDR3 reads CASSTTGHGGGYTF. The CDR3 bases are TGTGCCAGCAGCACCACAGGGCATGGGGGTGGCTACACCTTC.

The gene calls are TRBV9 and TRBJ2-3, with 10 bases that match TRBD2. This CDR3 spans 16 amino acids. Trimming cost V 0 bases and J 5 bases; bases outside gene matches: 6. Germline CDR1 is SGDLS and CDR2 is YYNGEE. The CDR3 sequence: CASSVGIAGGIDTQYF. In nucleotides, the CDR3 is TGTGCCAGCAGCGTAGGGATAGCGGGGGGAATAGATACGCAGTATTTT.

V usage is TRBV18 and J usage is TRBJ1-6; TRBD1 is a possible D gene (5 bases). V dropped 1 base and J dropped 7 bases, with 8 bases sitting between them. The germline CDR1 and CDR2 sequences are KGHSH and LQKENI. The CDR3 runs 14 residues. The CDR3 loop is CASSPRQGNSPLHF. CDR3 DNA sequence: TGTGCCAGCTCACCACGGCAGGGAAATTCACCCCTCCACTTT.

This chain links TRBV29-1 with TRBJ1-3; no firm D call. Germline CDR1 and CDR2: SQVTM and ANQGSEA. V lost 4 bases, J lost 0 bases, and 10 bases lay in between. The CDR3 consists of 14 residues. Here the CDR3 reads CSVGVDFSGNTIYF. DNA of the CDR3: TGCAGCGTTGGGGTGGACTTCTCTGGAAACACCATATATTTT. The whole variable domain, remainder taken from reference TRBV29-1 and TRBJ1-3, is SAVISQKPSRDICQRGTSLTIQCQVDSQVTMMFWYRQQPGQSLTLIATANQGSEATYESGFVIDKFPISRPNLTFSTLTVSNMSPEDSSIYLCSVGVDFSGNTIYFGEGSWLTVV.

The chain is built from TRBV30 and TRBJ1-6; D is unresolved. Trimming took off 1 base at V and 5 bases at J, with 9 bases between the two ends. The CDR3 is 14 amino acids. Germline-derived CDR1 and CDR2 are GTSNPN and SVGIG (reference sequence). This CDR3 is CAWSGPANNSPLHF. The CDR3 nucleotides are TGTGCCTGGAGTGGGCCCGCCAATAATTCACCCCTCCACTTT.

The chain is built from TRBV5-4 and TRBJ2-5, with D possibly TRBD1 on 6 matching bases. This CDR3 has 15 residues. Germline V gene sequence: CDR1 SGHNT, CDR2 YYREEE (reference sequence). Trimming removed 0 bases from V and 5 bases from J, with 14 bases in between. In nucleotides, the CDR3 is TGTGCCAGCAGCTTGGCGGCAGGGGTAGAGGAGACCCAGTACTTC. Its protein is CASSLAAGVEETQYF.

V usage is TRBV11-2 and J usage is TRBJ1-5; D might be TRBD1 (6 bases). Germline V lookup: CDR1 SGHAT, CDR2 FQNNGV. The CDR3 totals 18 residues. Trimming stripped 7 bases from V and 0 bases from J, with 22 bases between. The CDR3 nucleotides are TGTGCCAGCACGGGGGGGCGAGATAATAGCTATAGCAATCAGCCCCAGCATTTT. Protein: CASTGGRDNSYSNQPQHF.

The rearrangement joins TRBV30 to TRBJ2-2; D may be TRBD2 (6 bases). Germline V gene lookup returns CDR1 GTSNPN and CDR2 SVGIG (reference sequence). The CDR3 runs to 15 residues. V was cut by 2 bases and J by 3 bases, with 13 bases left in between. CDR3 residues: CAWSNPPGDTGELFF. CDR3 bases: TGTGCCTGGAGTAATCCCCCGGGGGACACCGGGGAGCTGTTTTTT. Supplemented by reference TRBV30 and TRBJ2-2, the full variable domain reads SQTIHQWPATLVQPVGSPLSLECTVEGTSNPNLYWYRQAAGRGLQLLFYSVGIGQISSEVPQNLSASRPQDRQFILSSKKLLLSDSGFYLCAWSNPPGDTGELFFGEGSRLTVL.

This chain connects TRBV3-1 (or the pseudogene TRBV3-2) to TRBJ1-4, with D unclear. The CDR3 covers 16 residues. CDR1 LGHDT and CDR2 YNNKEL come from the germline V gene (reference sequence). V shed 0 bases and J shed 4 bases, with 12 bases lying between them. The CDR3: CASSQELSEGNEKLFF. CDR3 sequence (DNA): TGTGCCAGCAGCCAAGAGTTATCGGAGGGTAATGAAAAACTGTTTTTT.

This chain uses TRBV5-4 with TRBJ1-2; 8 bases map to TRBD1. V shed 4 bases, J shed 4 bases, and the junction held 9 bases outside the gene matches. This CDR3 contains 15 residues. The V gene's germline CDR1 is SGHNT and CDR2 YYREEE (reference sequence). This CDR3 is CASSVDRGASYGYTF. CDR3 DNA sequence: TGTGCCAGCAGCGTTGACAGGGGAGCATCCTATGGCTACACCTTC.

The chain joins TRBV11-2 to TRBJ1-2, with 10 bases matching TRBD1. Per the germline V gene, CDR1 is SGHAT and CDR2 is FQNNGV. The ends lost 5 bases at V and 6 bases at J; junction bases unmatched: 9. This CDR3 contains 15 residues. The CDR3 DNA follows: TGTGCCAGCAGCCCCATGGGACAGGGGTTTGATGGCTACACCTTC. Amino acid sequence: CASSPMGQGFDGYTF.

V usage is TRBV7-3 and J usage is TRBJ2-5; no reliable D call. The CDR3 contains 13 residues. Trimming cost V 5 bases and J 3 bases, with 10 bases left between them. Germline-derived CDR1 and CDR2 are SGHTA and FQGTGA. The CDR3 region is CASSPTQEETQYF. CDR3 DNA: TGTGCCAGCAGCCCCACACAAGAAGAGACCCAGTACTTC.

This clone was seen once. As DNA, the CDR3 is TGTGCCAGCAGCTTAGTATTGGCGGGGGGGGCAGATACGCAGTATTTT. As protein: CASSLVLAGGADTQYF. This chain uses TRBV7-2 with TRBJ2-3; 9 bases line up with TRBD2. The V gene end was trimmed by 1 base and the J gene end by 4 bases; junction bases not matched to a gene: 6. Germline V gives CDR1 SGHTA, CDR2 FQGNSA. The CDR3 extends over 16 amino acids. The variable domain in full, completed from reference TRBV7-2 and TRBJ2-3, reads GAGVSQSPSNKVTEKGKDVELRCDPISGHTALYWYRQSLGQGLEFLIYFQGNSAPDKSGLPSDRFSAERTGGSVSTLTIQRTQQEDSAVYLCASSLVLAGGADTQYFGPGTRLTVL.

The chain links TRBV6-5 to TRBJ1-1, with D unresolved. Germline lookup yields CDR1 MNHEY and CDR2 SVGAGI. V dropped 0 bases and J dropped 8 bases, with 10 bases sitting between them. The CDR3 extends over 13 amino acids. DNA for the CDR3: TGTGCCAGCAGTTACTCGGGAGAAAGGGAAGCTTTCTTT. Its translation is CASSYSGEREAFF.

The J gene is TRBJ2-7, the V gene TRBV2; D might be TRBD1 (5 bases). The CDR3 consists of 14 residues. Trimming shortened V by 5 bases and J by 4 bases, and 15 bases separated the two germline ends. Germline V gene sequence: CDR1 SNHLY, CDR2 FYNNEI. The CDR3 bases are TGTGCCAGCAGTTATCAAGGGGTGGAATACGAGCAGTACTTC. Translation gives CASSYQGVEYEQYF.

This chain joins TRBV29-1 and TRBJ2-3, with TRBD2 as a possible D gene (6 bases). The CDR3 loop spans 15 amino acids. The germline V and J ends were trimmed by 5 bases and 0 bases, with 15 bases remaining between them. From germline, CDR1 is SQVTM and CDR2 ANQGSEA. In DNA form, the CDR3 reads TGCAGCGTTAAACGGGAGTCCGGTAGCACAGATACGCAGTATTTT. Translated: CSVKRESGSTDTQYF.

V gene TRBV4-1 combines with J gene TRBJ2-2, with 8 nucleotides matching TRBD2. V lost 3 bases to trimming and J lost 4 bases; unmatched junction nucleotides: 7. This CDR3 contains 16 residues. The V gene's germline CDR1 is MGHRA and CDR2 YSYEKL. The CDR3 bases are TGCGCCAGCAGCCAGTCCGGGACTAGTGTCACCGGGGAGCTGTTTTTT. As protein: CASSQSGTSVTGELFF.

The CDR3 spells CASSRALAGAYEQYF. The CDR3 nucleotides read TGTGCCAGCAGCCGCGCACTTGCAGGGGCCTACGAGCAGTACTTC. The rearrangement links TRBV7-9 to TRBJ2-7; D might be TRBD1 (6 bases). The CDR3 is 15 residues long. Germline V lookup: CDR1 SEHNR, CDR2 FQNEAQ (reference sequence). V was pared by 5 bases and J by 2 bases, with 16 bases between.

This clone has a handful of counts. The CDR3 nucleotides read TGTGCCAGCAGTTACTCTGGGGAGTACTCACCCCTCCACTTT. This encodes CASSYSGEYSPLHF. The chain couples TRBV6-5 to TRBJ1-6; D ambiguous. The CDR3 extends over 14 amino acids. V was cut by 0 bases and J by 10 bases, with 10 bases left in between. CDR1 and CDR2 (germline): MNHEY, SVGAGI.

CDR3 DNA: TGTGCCAGCAGTCACCGGGACAGGGGTTGGGGGCAAGAGACCCAGTACTTC. Translation gives CASSHRDRGWGQETQYF. This chain links TRBV6-6 with TRBJ2-5, with 10 bases matching TRBD1. This CDR3 spans 17 amino acids. V was clipped by 5 bases and J by 2 bases; unmatched bases: 11. Germline-derived CDR1 and CDR2 are MNHNY and SVGAGI (reference sequence).

This clone was found once. The rearrangement joins TRBV15 to TRBJ2-1; perhaps TRBD1 as D (6 bases). Germline V CDR1 and CDR2: LNHNV, YYDKDF (reference sequence). The CDR3 consists of 18 residues. V gave up 0 bases and J gave up 3 bases, with 18 bases separating them. The CDR3: CATSRDSPLGAFYNEQFF. DNA of the CDR3: TGTGCCACCAGCAGAGATTCCCCGCTGGGGGCGTTCTACAATGAGCAGTTCTTC.

The chain links TRBV3-1 (or the pseudogene TRBV3-2) to TRBJ1-1; D not certain. The ends were cut back, 1 base at V and 4 bases at J, with 10 bases in the middle. CDR1 and CDR2 (germline): LGHDT, YNNKEL (reference sequence). This CDR3 region has 14 residues. For the CDR3, the DNA is TGTGCCAGCAGCCAAGCGGGTTTGGGCACTGAAGCTTTCTTT. As protein: CASSQAGLGTEAFF.